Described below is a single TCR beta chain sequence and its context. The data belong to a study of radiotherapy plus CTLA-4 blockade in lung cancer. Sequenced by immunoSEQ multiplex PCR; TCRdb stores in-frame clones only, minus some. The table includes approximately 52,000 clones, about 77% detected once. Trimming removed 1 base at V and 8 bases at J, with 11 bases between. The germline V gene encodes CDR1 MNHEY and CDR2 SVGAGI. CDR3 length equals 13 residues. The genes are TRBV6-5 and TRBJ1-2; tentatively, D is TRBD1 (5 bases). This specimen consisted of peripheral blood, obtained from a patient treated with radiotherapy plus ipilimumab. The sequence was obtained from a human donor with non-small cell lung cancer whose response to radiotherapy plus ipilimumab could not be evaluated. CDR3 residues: CASSYYGGRGYTF. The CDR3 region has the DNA TGTGCCAGCAGTTACTACGGGGGAAGAGGCTACACCTTC.